The clone carrying this TCR beta chain showed up many times. Its antigen is currently unknown. Constant-region reverse primers amplified full-length variable regions, followed by semi-nested Nested Universal Primer A PCR. TCRdb re-called the 5' RACE reads with MiXCR, one entry per CDR3 protein. The top ten hold under 3.5% of the sample, which has 10,000 to 15,000 distinct CDR3 sequences, under 25% seen once. Study-wide results and caveats: Whole repertoires were not studied in the larger cohort, only one V-J beta rearrangement.

V shed 3 bases, J shed 9 bases, and the junction held 4 bases outside the gene matches. The CDR3 is 12 amino acids. Germline CDR1 DFQATT, CDR2 SNEGSKA (reference sequence). Sequencing input: naive CD4+ T cells sorted from blood. Specified subset: naive CD4+ T cells, CD4+CD45RA+CD25-. V and J are TRBV20-1 and TRBJ2-1, with 8 bases aligning to TRBD2. The receptor's source is a female donor with breast cancer. CDR3 region: CSASIAGREQFF. The CDR3 region has the DNA TGCAGTGCTAGTATAGCGGGACGTGAGCAGTTCTTC.